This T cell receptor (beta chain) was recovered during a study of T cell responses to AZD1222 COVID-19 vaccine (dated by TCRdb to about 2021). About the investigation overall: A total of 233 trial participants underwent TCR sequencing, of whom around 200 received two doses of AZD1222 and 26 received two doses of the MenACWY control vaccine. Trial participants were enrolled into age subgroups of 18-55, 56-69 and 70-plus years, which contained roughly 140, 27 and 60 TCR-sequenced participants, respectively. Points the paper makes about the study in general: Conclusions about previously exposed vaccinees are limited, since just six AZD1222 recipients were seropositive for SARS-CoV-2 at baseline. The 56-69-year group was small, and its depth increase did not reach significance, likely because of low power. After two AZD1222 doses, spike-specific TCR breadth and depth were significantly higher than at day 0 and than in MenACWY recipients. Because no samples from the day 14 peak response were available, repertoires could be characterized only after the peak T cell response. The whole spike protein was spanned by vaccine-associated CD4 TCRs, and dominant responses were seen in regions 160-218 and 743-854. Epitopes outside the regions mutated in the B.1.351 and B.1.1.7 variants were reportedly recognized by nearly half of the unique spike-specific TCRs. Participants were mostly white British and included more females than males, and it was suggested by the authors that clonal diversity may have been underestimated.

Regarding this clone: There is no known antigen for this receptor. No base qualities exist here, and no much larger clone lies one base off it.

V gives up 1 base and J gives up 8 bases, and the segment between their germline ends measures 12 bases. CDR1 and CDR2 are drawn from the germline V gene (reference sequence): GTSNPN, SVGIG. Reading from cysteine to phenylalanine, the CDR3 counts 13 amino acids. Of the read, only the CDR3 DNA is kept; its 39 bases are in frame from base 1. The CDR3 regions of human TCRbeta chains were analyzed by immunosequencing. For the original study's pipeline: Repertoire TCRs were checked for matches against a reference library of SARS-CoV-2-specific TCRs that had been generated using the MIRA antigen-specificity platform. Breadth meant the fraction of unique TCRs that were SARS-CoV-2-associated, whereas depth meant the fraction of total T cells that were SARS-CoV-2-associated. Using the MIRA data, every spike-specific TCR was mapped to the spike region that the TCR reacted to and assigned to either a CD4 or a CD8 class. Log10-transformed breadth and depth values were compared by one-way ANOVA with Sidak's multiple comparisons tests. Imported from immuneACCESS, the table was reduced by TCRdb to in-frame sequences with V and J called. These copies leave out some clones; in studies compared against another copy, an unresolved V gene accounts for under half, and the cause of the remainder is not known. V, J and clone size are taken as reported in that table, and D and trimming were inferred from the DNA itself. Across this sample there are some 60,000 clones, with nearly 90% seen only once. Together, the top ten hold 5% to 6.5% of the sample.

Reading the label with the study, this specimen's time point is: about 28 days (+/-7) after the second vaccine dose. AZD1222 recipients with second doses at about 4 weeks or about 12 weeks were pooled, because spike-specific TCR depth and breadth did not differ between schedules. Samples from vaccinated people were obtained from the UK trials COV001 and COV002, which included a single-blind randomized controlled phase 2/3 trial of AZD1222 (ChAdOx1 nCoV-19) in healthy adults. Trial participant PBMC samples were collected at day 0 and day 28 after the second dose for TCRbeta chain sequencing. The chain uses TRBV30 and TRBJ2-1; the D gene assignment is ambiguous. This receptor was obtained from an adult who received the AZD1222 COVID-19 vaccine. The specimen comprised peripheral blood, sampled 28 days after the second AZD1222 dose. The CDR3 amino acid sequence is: CAWSGPDGDEQFF. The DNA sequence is TGTGCCTGGAGTGGACCGGACGGCGATGAGCAGTTCTTC.